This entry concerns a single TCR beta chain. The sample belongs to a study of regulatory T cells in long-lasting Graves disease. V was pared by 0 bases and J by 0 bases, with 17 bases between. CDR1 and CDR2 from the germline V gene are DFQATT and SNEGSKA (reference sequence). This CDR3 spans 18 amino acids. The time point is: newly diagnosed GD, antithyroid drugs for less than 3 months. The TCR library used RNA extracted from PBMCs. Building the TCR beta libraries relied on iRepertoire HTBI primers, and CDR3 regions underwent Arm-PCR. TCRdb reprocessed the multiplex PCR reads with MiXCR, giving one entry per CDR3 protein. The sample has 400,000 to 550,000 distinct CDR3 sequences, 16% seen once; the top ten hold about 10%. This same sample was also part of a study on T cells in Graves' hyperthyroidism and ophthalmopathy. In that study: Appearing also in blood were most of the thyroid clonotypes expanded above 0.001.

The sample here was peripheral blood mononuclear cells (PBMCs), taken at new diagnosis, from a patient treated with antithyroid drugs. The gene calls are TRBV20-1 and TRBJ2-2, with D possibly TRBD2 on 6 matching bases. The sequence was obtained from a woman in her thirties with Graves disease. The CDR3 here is CSARDTGRRRTNTGELFF. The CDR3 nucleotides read TGCAGTGCTAGAGACACCGGGAGACGGAGAACGAACACCGGGGAGCTGTTTTTT.